The 8 T cell receptor beta chains below were found in one sample sequenced in a study of cytomegalovirus exposure and HLA in healthy donors. This table comes from immunoSEQ multiplex PCR, and its TCRdb copy is limited to in-frame clones, with some not included. This sample has roughly 250,000 clones, with almost 90% found just once. Input material: PBMCs. The receptors were gathered from a woman aged 18 to 35 in good health and CMV-seronegative.

In regard to this clone: In the same sample, other DNA sequences code for this CDR3. The genes are TRBV10-1 and TRBJ2-3, with TRBD1 matching over 12 bases. Germline V lookup: CDR1 WNHNN, CDR2 SYGVQD (reference sequence). This CDR3 has 15 residues. J was trimmed by 4 bases and V by 4 bases; bases with no gene match: 3. The CDR3 is CASSGGQGASDTQYF. DNA of the CDR3: TGCGCCAGCAGTGGGGGACAGGGGGCTTCAGATACGCAGTATTTT.

The chain combines TRBV18 with TRBJ1-1, with D perhaps TRBD1 (5 bases). Trimming removed 6 bases at V and 4 bases at J, with 12 bases between. CDR1 is KGHSH and CDR2 is LQKENI in the germline V gene. The CDR3 sequence is 13 residues long. Written as DNA, the CDR3 is TGTGCCAGCTCCCCGGGGGAGGGCACTGAAGCTTTCTTT. Protein product: CASSPGEGTEAFF.

CDR3: CASSLDGLRKYGYTF. As DNA, the CDR3 is TGTGCCAGCAGTTTAGATGGACTGCGGAAATATGGCTACACCTTC. The chain couples TRBV28 to TRBJ1-2; D unresolved. Trimming stripped 2 bases from V and 5 bases from J, with 15 bases between. The germline V gene has CDR1 MDHEN and CDR2 SYDVKM. CDR3 length equals 15 residues.

The chain is built from TRBV28 and TRBJ1-5, with D perhaps TRBD1 (6 bases). V was trimmed by 3 bases and J by 6 bases, leaving 15 bases between them. Germline loops: CDR1 MDHEN, CDR2 SYDVKM. This CDR3 has 15 residues. The CDR3 here is CASSFDRTFTQPQHF. The CDR3 bases are TGTGCCAGCAGTTTTGACAGGACTTTCACTCAGCCCCAGCATTTT.

The chain employs TRBV14 and TRBJ1-1, with TRBD1 matching over 7 bases. Germline CDR1 reads SGHDN; CDR2 reads FVKESK. V was pared by 1 base and J by 0 bases, with 8 bases of the junction left unmatched. This CDR3 region has 17 residues. The CDR3 spells CASSQVGQGDMNTEAFF. The CDR3 DNA sequence: TGTGCCAGCAGCCAAGTTGGGCAGGGGGACATGAACACTGAAGCTTTCTTT.

The V and J genes are TRBV7-9 and TRBJ2-2, with D maybe TRBD1 (6 bases). CDR1 and CDR2 from the germline V gene are SEHNR and FQNEAQ (reference sequence). V was cut by 5 bases and J by 6 bases, with 19 bases left in between. The CDR3 is made up of 16 amino acids. The CDR3 region has the DNA TGTGCCAGCAGCCCAGGTCCCCAGGGGACGTCCGGGGAGCTGTTTTTT. Translating gives CASSPGPQGTSGELFF.

This sequence joins TRBV5-6 and TRBJ1-1; a possible D gene is TRBD1 (5 bases). This CDR3 spans 12 amino acids. Deletions cut 4 bases from V and 4 bases from J, with 8 bases between. Germline-derived CDR1 and CDR2 are SGHDT and YYEEEE. This chain's CDR3 is CASSPQGTEAFF. DNA for the CDR3: TGTGCCAGCAGCCCCCAGGGCACTGAAGCTTTCTTT. Combining the CDR3 with reference TRBV5-6 and TRBJ1-1 gives the whole variable domain DAGVTQSPTHLIKTRGQQVTLRCSPKSGHDTVSWYQQALGQGPQFIFQYYEEEERQRGNFPDRFSGHQFPNYSSELNVNALLLGDSALYLCASSPQGTEAFFGQGTRLTVV.

The CDR3 sequence: CSVEGTPELRGYGYTF. The CDR3 DNA sequence: TGCAGCGTTGAAGGGACCCCCGAACTCCGGGGCTATGGCTACACCTTC. The chain couples TRBV29-1 to TRBJ1-2; D uncertain. V was cut by 1 base and J by 4 bases, with 19 bases left in between. Germline loops: CDR1 SQVTM, CDR2 ANQGSEA. The CDR3 runs 16 residues.